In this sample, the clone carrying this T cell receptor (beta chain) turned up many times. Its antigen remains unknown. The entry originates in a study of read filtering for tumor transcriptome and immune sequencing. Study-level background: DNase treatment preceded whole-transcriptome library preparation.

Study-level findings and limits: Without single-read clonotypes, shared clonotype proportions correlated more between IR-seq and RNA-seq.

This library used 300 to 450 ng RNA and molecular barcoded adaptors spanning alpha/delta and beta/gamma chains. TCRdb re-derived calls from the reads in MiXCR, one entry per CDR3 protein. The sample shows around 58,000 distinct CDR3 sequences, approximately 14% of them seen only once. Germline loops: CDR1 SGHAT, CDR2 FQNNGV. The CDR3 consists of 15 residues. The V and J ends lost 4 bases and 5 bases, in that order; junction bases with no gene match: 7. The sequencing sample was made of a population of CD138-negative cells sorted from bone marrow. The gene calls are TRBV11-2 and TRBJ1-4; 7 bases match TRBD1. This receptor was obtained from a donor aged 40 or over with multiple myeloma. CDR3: CASSSGTVTNEKLFF. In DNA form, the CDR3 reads TGTGCCAGCAGCTCCGGGACAGTTACGAATGAAAAACTGTTTTTT.